A single sample is the source of the 18 T cell receptor beta chains below, sequenced in a study of OX40 agonist ivuxolimab in advanced cancers. Measured with immunoSEQ multiplex PCR; TCRdb has only the in-frame clones, and not every one. Of 61,000 or so clones listed, around 82% are singletons. Sequencing was performed on CD4+ or CD8+ T cells sorted from blood, taken in a trial of the OX40 agonist ivuxolimab. The receptors derive from an adult with an advanced solid tumor such as melanoma, head and neck, liver or kidney cancer.

The chain combines TRBV27 with TRBJ1-4, with no clear D. Germline-derived CDR1 and CDR2 are MNHEY and SMNVEV (reference sequence). Trimming took off 6 bases at V and 6 bases at J, with 11 bases between the two ends. CDR3 length equals 13 residues. CDR3 coding DNA: TGTGCCAGCAGAGGGATTGAAGATGAAAAACTGTTTTTT. This encodes CASRGIEDEKLFF.

The chain combines TRBV5-5 with TRBJ2-2; D remains ambiguous. Germline loops: CDR1 SGHKS, CDR2 YYEKEE (reference sequence). Trimming stripped 1 base from V and 3 bases from J, with 13 bases between. The CDR3 spans 16 residues. The CDR3 sequence is CASSLSAAAHTGELFF. CDR3 bases: TGTGCCAGCAGCTTGAGTGCGGCAGCCCACACCGGGGAGCTGTTTTTT.

This chain connects TRBV7-9 to TRBJ2-7; 7 bases match TRBD2. The CDR3 consists of 15 residues. V was clipped by 2 bases and J by 1 base; unmatched bases: 5. CDR1 and CDR2 (germline): SEHNR, FQNEAQ (reference sequence). CDR3 amino acids: CASSLSGGVSYEQYF. Here the CDR3 DNA reads TGTGCCAGCAGCTTATCGGGGGGAGTTTCCTACGAGCAGTACTTC.

This chain connects TRBV2 to TRBJ2-1; D is uncertain. The CDR3 runs to 17 residues. Trimming cost V 5 bases and J 0 bases, with 17 bases left between them. The germline V gene has CDR1 SNHLY and CDR2 FYNNEI. The CDR3 spells CASSPRRTPSSYNEQFF. In DNA form, the CDR3 reads TGTGCCAGCAGTCCGAGACGTACACCGAGCTCCTACAATGAGCAGTTCTTC.

The J gene is TRBJ2-6, the V gene TRBV7-3, with a weak D call TRBD1 (5 bases). Germline V lookup: CDR1 SGHTA, CDR2 FQGTGA. The CDR3 runs to 15 residues. V lost 2 bases and J lost 4, with 9 bases in between. The DNA for the CDR3 is TGTGCCAGCAGCTTAGATGGGGCCGGGGCCAACGTCCTGACTTTC. Residues: CASSLDGAGANVLTF.

This chain joins TRBV5-1 and TRBJ2-7, with 9 bases that match TRBD2. This CDR3 is built from 16 residues. Per germline, CDR1 SGHRS and CDR2 YFSETQ. J gave up 3 bases and V 0 bases, and 7 bases lay outside the gene matches. The CDR3 DNA is TGCGCCAGCAGCTTGGGATGGAGCGGGGGGCTCTACGAGCAGTACTTC. Its translation is CASSLGWSGGLYEQYF. Filled out from reference TRBV5-1 and TRBJ2-7, the complete variable domain reads KAGVTQTPRYLIKTRGQQVTLSCSPISGHRSVSWYQQTPGQGLQFLFEYFSETQRNKGNFPGRFSGRQFSNSRSEMNVSTLELGDSALYLCASSLGWSGGLYEQYFGPGTRLTVT.

Details on this clone: One end of the junction does not line up with germline, which may come from a read error. The chain is built from TRBV6-6 and TRBJ1-1; D gene ambiguous. CDR3 length: 12 residues. The germline V gene has CDR1 MNHNY and CDR2 SVGAGI (reference sequence). The CDR3 nucleotides are TGTGCCAGCAGTTACGACCGGGAGGGATCCCTCTTT. This gives the protein CASSYDREGSLF.

The genes are TRBV5-1 and TRBJ1-4, with TRBD1 matching 9 bases. V lost 0 bases to trimming and J lost 8 bases; unmatched junction nucleotides: 5. Germline CDR1 and CDR2: SGHRS and YFSETQ. The CDR3 runs 15 residues. The CDR3 bases are TGCGCCAGCAGCTTGGACGGACAGGGGAAAGAAAAACTGTTTTTT. It yields the protein CASSLDGQGKEKLFF.

The chain employs TRBV5-1 and TRBJ2-3; 13 bases are a match to TRBD2. CDR1 SGHRS and CDR2 YFSETQ come from the germline V gene. Trimming at V came to 4 bases and at J to 0 bases, leaving 14 bases not matched to a gene. The CDR3 contains 20 residues. Written as DNA, the CDR3 is TGCGCCAGCAGCGCGGTCACCGGGACTAGCGGGGAGTTTAGCACAGATACGCAGTATTTT. Amino acids: CASSAVTGTSGEFSTDTQYF.

This chain connects TRBV18 to TRBJ1-4; 8 bases line up with TRBD1. CDR1 and CDR2 from the germline V gene are KGHSH and LQKENI. This CDR3 spans 13 amino acids. V lost 5 bases, J lost 11 bases, and 7 bases stayed unmatched. The CDR3 nucleotides read TGTGCCAGCTCAACCGGACAGGGAGGGAAACTGTTTTTT. This codes for CASSTGQGGKLFF.

The chain combines TRBV15 with TRBJ2-1, with 7 bases aligning to TRBD1. The CDR3 spans 16 residues. Germline V CDR1 and CDR2: LNHNV, YYDKDF (reference sequence). V gave up 2 bases and J gave up 2 bases; unmatched junction bases: 6. DNA for the CDR3: TGTGCCACCAGCAGACTCCGACAGGGAACCTACAATGAGCAGTTCTTC. It encodes CATSRLRQGTYNEQFF.

The chain carries TRBV6-5 and TRBJ1-6; 7 bases align to TRBD1. The CDR3 contains 15 residues. Germline assignment: CDR1 MNHEY and CDR2 SVGAGI. V shed 7 bases, J shed 10 bases, and the junction held 13 bases outside the gene matches. The CDR3 nucleotides are TGTGCCAGCACCAGGGGCGGACAGGATAGCTCACCCCTCCACTTT. Translating it yields CASTRGGQDSSPLHF.

The rearrangement uses TRBV6-6 and TRBJ1-6; possible D gene TRBD1, 5 bases. The V gene lost 6 bases and the J gene lost 1 base, with 7 bases spanning the gap. Germline V gene sequence: CDR1 MNHNY, CDR2 SVGAGI (reference sequence). The CDR3 extends over 14 amino acids. CDR3 protein: CASRQESYNSPLHF. The DNA of the CDR3 is TGTGCCAGCAGACAGGAGTCCTATAATTCACCCCTCCACTTT.

The chain couples TRBV19 to TRBJ2-5; 8 positions match TRBD2. The V gene's germline CDR1 is LNHDA and CDR2 SQIVND (reference sequence). The CDR3 spans 13 residues. V lost 2 bases to trimming and J lost 5 bases; unmatched junction nucleotides: 1. The CDR3 DNA sequence: TGTGCCAGTAGTATATCGGGAGGGGAGACCCAGTACTTC. Translating gives CASSISGGETQYF.

The chain has TRBV2 and TRBJ2-1; 7 positions agree with TRBD2. The germline V gene encodes CDR1 SNHLY and CDR2 FYNNEI. This CDR3 has 12 residues. V shed 6 bases, J shed 5 bases, and the junction held 1 base outside the gene matches. CDR3: CASRRENNEQFF. CDR3 DNA sequence: TGTGCCAGCAGGCGGGAGAACAATGAGCAGTTCTTC.

The V call is TRBV4-1, the J call TRBJ2-7, with 13 bases fitting TRBD2. J gave up 4 bases and V 0 bases, and 3 bases lay outside the gene matches. Germline CDR1 is MGHRA and CDR2 is YSYEKL. This CDR3 spans 16 amino acids. CDR3 DNA sequence: TGCGCCAGCAGCCAAGATCGGACTAGCGGGAGATACGAGCAGTACTTC. Amino acids: CASSQDRTSGRYEQYF.

This chain uses TRBV9 with TRBJ2-3; D gene ambiguous. This CDR3 has 13 residues. The germline V gene has CDR1 SGDLS and CDR2 YYNGEE. The V end lost 4 bases, the J end lost 0 bases, and 6 bases lay between the germline ends. The CDR3 DNA follows: TGTGCCAGCAGCCCCCTGAGCACAGATACGCAGTATTTT. Protein product: CASSPLSTDTQYF.

The chain carries TRBV19 and TRBJ1-6; D is possibly TRBD1 (5 bases). The CDR3 runs to 15 residues. Per the germline V gene, CDR1 is LNHDA and CDR2 is SQIVND (reference sequence). V was cut by 1 base and J by 10 bases, with 14 bases left in between. CDR3 sequence reads: CASSIGTEWGSPLHF. The CDR3 nucleotides read TGTGCCAGTAGTATAGGTACAGAGTGGGGGTCACCCCTCCACTTT.